This T cell receptor (beta chain) was observed in a study of control samples from healthy donors and cancer patients. Generated by immunoSEQ multiplex PCR, the TCRdb table keeps only in-frame clones and is missing some. Among around 140,000 clones listed, 75% to 95% were seen once. Germline CDR1 reads MGHRA; CDR2 reads YSYEKL. V gave up 0 bases and J gave up 6 bases; unmatched junction bases: 5. The CDR3 sequence is 16 residues long. The receptor comes from a man in his thirties or forties in good health. The V and J genes are TRBV4-1 and TRBJ1-5; the match to TRBD1 covers 10 bases. The sample comprised blood. The CDR3 DNA is TGCGCCAGCAGCCAAGAACCGGGACAGGGGCCTCAGCCCCAGCATTTT. Its protein product is CASSQEPGQGPQPQHF.